This T cell receptor (beta chain) derives from a study of blood T cells in healthy people across ages. Across the whole study: T cells yielded about one barcoded beta molecule per two cells through template switching.

In regard to this clonotype: Antigen specificity is unknown.

The amount of total RNA extracted per sample was at least 5 micrograms. The study, taken as a whole, reports: Underestimates were what the diversity estimates from one million T cells were considered to be.

Primed by a sample-barcoded 5' primer and a J-beta primer mix, a second PCR proceeded for roughly 7 to 12 cycles. MiXCR was run by TCRdb on the 5' RACE reads, yielding one entry per CDR3 protein. The sample lists some 1.5 million distinct CDR3 sequences; 28% were seen once. This receptor was obtained from a woman aged 25 to 39 in good health. Source material: blood.

CDR3 in DNA: TGCAGTGCCCCTACTGGGACTAGCGGGATTCAAGAGACCCAGTACTTC. Amino acid sequence: CSAPTGTSGIQETQYF. V is TRBV20-1 and J is TRBJ2-5; 13 bases agree with TRBD2. Trimming at V came to 6 bases and at J to 2 bases, leaving 9 bases not matched to a gene. The germline gives CDR1 DFQATT, CDR2 SNEGSKA (reference sequence). This CDR3 has 16 amino acids.